The 30 T cell receptor beta chains below come from one sample, sequenced in a study of OX40 agonist ivuxolimab in advanced cancers. The protocol used for the library was the immunoSEQ multiplex PCR assay. Sourced from immuneACCESS, this table was stored by TCRdb with only in-frame sequences that have V and J called. A share of the clones is absent; for the studies checked, an unresolved V gene accounts for under half, and the remainder has no known explanation. This sample comprises 5,000 to 6,500 clones, about 71% of them detected only once. The top ten clonotypes cover about three fifths of the sample. The sample consisted of CD4+ or CD8+ T cells sorted from blood, taken in a trial of the OX40 agonist ivuxolimab. Receptor source: an adult with an advanced solid tumor such as melanoma, head and neck, liver or kidney cancer.

In this sample, this clone turned up a few times. The genes are TRBV2 and TRBJ2-4; perhaps TRBD2 as D (6 bases). V gave up 8 bases and J gave up 0 bases, with 14 bases separating them. Germline V CDR1 and CDR2: SNHLY, FYNNEI. The CDR3 sequence is 15 residues long. The chain's CDR3 is CASSREDRAKNIQYF. The CDR3 DNA sequence: TGTGCCAGCTCTAGGGAGGATCGAGCCAAAAACATTCAGTACTTC.

The chain is built from TRBV5-5 and TRBJ1-5; TRBD1 agrees at 9 bases. V lost 4 bases and J lost 4; bases outside the gene matches: 6. Germline loops: CDR1 SGHKS, CDR2 YYEKEE (reference sequence). CDR3 length: 15 residues. The DNA of the CDR3 is TGTGCCAGCAGCGTCAATGACAGGGGGAATCAGCCCCAGCATTTT. Translation gives CASSVNDRGNQPQHF.

In this sample, this clone turned up a few times. Within the sample, other DNA sequences also encode this same CDR3. J is TRBJ2-2 and V is TRBV9, with 7 positions matching TRBD1. The V and J ends lost 0 bases and 1 base, in that order; junction bases with no gene match: 3. Germline lookup yields CDR1 SGDLS and CDR2 YYNGEE. The CDR3 is made up of 16 amino acids. CDR3 in amino acids: CASSVEGTVNTGELFF. CDR3 coding DNA: TGTGCCAGCAGCGTAGAAGGGACAGTGAACACCGGGGAGCTGTTTTTT.

This sequence joins TRBV7-9 and TRBJ2-1; 10 bases are a match to TRBD1. Trimming at V came to 3 bases and at J to 16 bases, leaving 3 bases not matched to a gene. CDR3 length: 11 amino acids. CDR1 is SEHNR and CDR2 is FQNEAQ in the germline V gene (reference sequence). DNA for the CDR3: TGTGCCAGCAGCTTTGGGACAGGGGAATTCTTC. Translating gives CASSFGTGEFF.

On this clone: A clone one base away is much larger, so this may be a read error. Different DNA sequences within this sample yield the same CDR3. The V and J genes are TRBV6-1 and TRBJ2-1; D remains unclear. This CDR3 is 11 amino acids long. V dropped 1 base and J dropped 6 bases, with 1 base sitting between them. Germline V lookup: CDR1 MNHNS, CDR2 SASEGT. The CDR3 region is CASSEGNEQFF. The CDR3 DNA is TGTGCCAGCAGTGAAGGCAATGAGCAGTTCTTC.

The gene calls are TRBV7-6 and TRBJ2-3, with D tentatively TRBD1 or TRBD2 (5 bases each). Trimming took 2 bases from V and 2 from J, leaving 17 bases between them. Germline values: CDR1 SGHVS, CDR2 FNYEAQ. The CDR3 is 17 residues long. CDR3 protein: CASSLLAFQDNTDTQYF. The CDR3 region has the DNA TGTGCCAGCAGCTTACTAGCATTCCAGGACAACACAGATACGCAGTATTTT.

The genes are TRBV9 and TRBJ1-2, with 8 nucleotides matching TRBD1. V shed 4 bases and J 7 bases; nucleotides not matched to a gene: 15. Germline V lookup: CDR1 SGDLS, CDR2 YYNGEE. The CDR3 runs 16 residues. In DNA, the CDR3 is TGTGCCAGCAGCCCCGAAAGACAGGGGATTTACGGTGGCTACACCTTC. It specifies CASSPERQGIYGGYTF.

This clone was found a few times. The chain carries TRBV19 and TRBJ2-1; D gene uncertain. The CDR3 loop spans 15 amino acids. Germline V CDR1 and CDR2: LNHDA, SQIVND (reference sequence). The V end was cut by 6 bases, the J end by 4 bases, with 16 bases between. CDR3 coding DNA: TGTGCCAGTAGAAAGGCCGGCTCCAATTACAATGAGCAGTTCTTC. Translating it yields CASRKAGSNYNEQFF. The full variable domain, rest sourced from reference TRBV19 and TRBJ2-1, is DGGITQSPKYLFRKEGQNVTLSCEQNLNHDAMYWYRQDPGQGLRLIYYSQIVNDFQKGDIAEGYSVSREKKESFPLTVTSAQKNPTAFYLCASRKAGSNYNEQFFGPGTRLTVL.

Comments on this clone: The same CDR3 also results from other DNA sequences found in this sample. The chain joins TRBV4-2 to TRBJ2-5; 7 bases are shared with TRBD2. The germline gives CDR1 LGHNA, CDR2 YNFKEQ. J was trimmed by 2 bases and V by 4 bases; bases with no gene match: 13. The CDR3 is 17 amino acids. The CDR3 DNA is TGTGCCAGCAGCCCCGAAGGCCTGGCTAGCGGACAAGAGACCCAGTACTTC. It encodes CASSPEGLASGQETQYF.

This sequence joins TRBV28 and TRBJ1-6; D may be TRBD1 (5 bases). V gave up 4 bases and J gave up 4 bases, with 14 bases separating them. The CDR3 runs 16 residues. The germline V gene has CDR1 MDHEN and CDR2 SYDVKM. The CDR3 bases are TGTGCCAGCAGTTGGCGGGGGATCAGGTATAATTCACCCCTCCACTTT. Translation gives CASSWRGIRYNSPLHF.

The V and J genes are TRBV13 and TRBJ2-2, with D tentatively TRBD2 (6 bases). V was pared by 0 bases and J by 4 bases, with 24 bases between. Germline V gene sequence: CDR1 PRHDT, CDR2 FYEKMQ (reference sequence). CDR3 length: 20 amino acids. The CDR3 here is CASSLGGLRLESARTGELFF. The DNA for the CDR3 is TGTGCCAGCAGCTTAGGGGGCCTCAGACTAGAATCGGCCCGCACCGGGGAGCTGTTTTTT.

The V and J genes are TRBV5-1 and TRBJ2-7; D ambiguous. Trimming shortened V by 0 bases and J by 1 base, and 5 bases separated the two germline ends. Germline lookup yields CDR1 SGHRS and CDR2 YFSETQ. CDR3 length equals 13 residues. The CDR3 nucleotides are TGCGCCAGCAGCTTGGCCTCTTCCTACGAGCAGTACTTC. The encoded protein is CASSLASSYEQYF.

A single count supports this clone. J is TRBJ2-7 and V is TRBV4-3; the match to TRBD1 covers 8 bases. The germline CDR1 and CDR2 sequences are LGHNA and YSLEER. CDR3 size: 14 residues. V shed 4 bases and J 2 bases; nucleotides not matched to a gene: 4. CDR3 sequence (DNA): TGCGCCAGCAGCCGGGACAGGAGCCCCTACGAGCAGTACTTC. Translating gives CASSRDRSPYEQYF.

J is TRBJ1-6 and V is TRBV15; possibly TRBD1 for D (6 bases). Deletions cut 7 bases from V and 8 bases from J, with 12 bases between. The CDR3 contains 13 residues. Germline values: CDR1 LNHNV, CDR2 YYDKDF (reference sequence). The DNA for the CDR3 is TGTGCCACCACTCAGGGGAGTTATTCACCCCTCCACTTT. Translation gives CATTQGSYSPLHF.

The CDR3 DNA sequence: TGTGCCTGGAATATCGGCGGGAGACACAATGAGCAGTTCTTC. Translated: CAWNIGGRHNEQFF. The chain carries TRBV30 and TRBJ2-1, with 7 bases fitting TRBD2. This CDR3 has 14 amino acids. Looked up from germline, CDR1 is GTSNPN and CDR2 is SVGIG (reference sequence). J gave up 5 bases and V 4 bases, and 8 bases lay outside the gene matches.

The V and J genes are TRBV29-1 and TRBJ1-2, with TRBD1 matching over 8 bases. Germline V gene data show CDR1 as SQVTM and CDR2 as ANQGSEA. The CDR3 consists of 12 residues. After removal of 7 bases from V and 5 bases from J, the junction contained 6 bases not matched to a gene. CDR3 DNA sequence: TGCAGCGCACCTACAGGGGGGTATGGCTACACCTTC. Its translation is CSAPTGGYGYTF.

This clone was found a few times. This chain joins TRBV7-2 and TRBJ2-1, with 11 bases that match TRBD2. The CDR3 is 15 residues long. V dropped 5 bases and J dropped 4; count of bases not matched to a gene: 4. CDR1 is SGHTA, CDR2 FQGNSA, per germline. The CDR3 reads CASSEGLAEYNEQFF. The DNA for the CDR3 is TGTGCCAGCAGCGAGGGACTAGCGGAATACAATGAGCAGTTCTTC.

The CDR3 here is CASSDGSSGSSYNEQFF. The CDR3 DNA reads as TGTGCCAGCAGCGACGGATCTAGCGGGAGCTCCTACAATGAGCAGTTCTTC. V usage is TRBV7-6 and J usage is TRBJ2-1; 10 bases align to TRBD2. The V gene's germline CDR1 is SGHVS and CDR2 FNYEAQ. V lost 5 bases and J lost 0; bases outside the gene matches: 7. The length of the CDR3 is 17 residues.

The chain combines TRBV9 with TRBJ1-4; TRBD1 might be the D (6 bases). In germline, CDR1 is SGDLS, CDR2 YYNGEE. This CDR3 spans 16 amino acids. V shed 5 bases and J shed 6 bases, with 20 bases lying between them. DNA of the CDR3: TGTGCCAGCAGTGGCGAGCAGGGGCCAGGGGATGAAAAACTGTTTTTT. Encoded protein: CASSGEQGPGDEKLFF.

This chain links TRBV7-2 with TRBJ2-1; TRBD2 might be the D (6 bases). This CDR3 is 15 amino acids long. V was pared by 2 bases and J by 3 bases, with 11 bases between. CDR1 is SGHTA and CDR2 is FQGNSA in the germline V gene. The CDR3 bases are TGTGCCAGCAGCTTACTGGCGGACTACTACAATGAGCAGTTCTTC. Residues: CASSLLADYYNEQFF.

This clone was seen more than once but under ten times. The rearrangement links TRBV7-6 to TRBJ2-7, with D possibly called TRBD1 or TRBD2 (5 bases each). Germline V gene lookup returns CDR1 SGHVS and CDR2 FNYEAQ. The CDR3 length is 15 residues. The germline V and J ends were trimmed by 1 base and 0 bases, with 10 bases remaining between them. The CDR3 DNA is TGTGCCAGCAGCTTAGGCGTGGGGACCTCCTACGAGCAGTACTTC. Amino acid sequence: CASSLGVGTSYEQYF.

The chain uses TRBV4-3 and TRBJ2-3, with a weak D call TRBD1 (5 bases). The CDR3 loop spans 15 amino acids. Germline V gene lookup returns CDR1 LGHNA and CDR2 YSLEER. V lost 9 bases and J lost 0, with 16 bases in between. The CDR3 region is CASSLTDGSTDTQYF. The CDR3 DNA sequence: TGCGCCAGTTCACTGACAGATGGAAGCACAGATACGCAGTATTTT.

The chain carries TRBV19 and TRBJ2-5, with no clear D. Per germline, CDR1 LNHDA and CDR2 SQIVND (reference sequence). V gave up 2 bases and J gave up 2 bases, with 6 bases separating them. This CDR3 comprises 13 residues. In DNA, the CDR3 is TGTGCCAGTAGTATAATGGGGCAAGAGACCCAGTACTTC. Encoded protein: CASSIMGQETQYF. The full variable domain, with the rest looked up from reference TRBV19 and TRBJ2-5, is DGGITQSPKYLFRKEGQNVTLSCEQNLNHDAMYWYRQDPGQGLRLIYYSQIVNDFQKGDIAEGYSVSREKKESFPLTVTSAQKNPTAFYLCASSIMGQETQYFGPGTRLLVL.

The rearrangement uses TRBV7-9 and TRBJ2-7; D is ambiguous. This CDR3 spans 13 amino acids. The V end lost 4 bases, the J end lost 0 bases, and 7 bases lay between the germline ends. The V gene's germline CDR1 is SEHNR and CDR2 FQNEAQ (reference sequence). CDR3 region: CASSSRSSYEQYF. CDR3 nucleotide sequence: TGTGCCAGCAGCTCCAGGAGCTCCTACGAGCAGTACTTC.

CDR3 nucleotides: TGCGCCAGCAGCCCCCCGGACTCTTACACCGGGGAGCTGTTTTTT. This sequence encodes CASSPPDSYTGELFF. V and J are TRBV5-1 and TRBJ2-2, with D maybe TRBD2 (5 bases). V was trimmed by 4 bases and J by 3 bases, leaving 13 bases between them. The CDR3 extends over 15 amino acids. Germline CDR1 and CDR2: SGHRS and YFSETQ.

The chain combines TRBV9 with TRBJ2-1; D gene uncertain. CDR3 length: 15 residues. Germline V gives CDR1 SGDLS, CDR2 YYNGEE. V lost 0 bases, J lost 7 bases, and 14 bases lay in between. The CDR3 DNA reads TGTGCCAGCAGCGTAGGAGATAGTTTTTGGAATGAGCAGTTCTTC. The encoded protein is CASSVGDSFWNEQFF.

The genes are TRBV5-4 and TRBJ1-5; D unclear. From germline, CDR1 is SGHNT and CDR2 YYREEE (reference sequence). The CDR3 length is 14 residues. Deletions cut 3 bases from V and 0 bases from J, with 7 bases between. The CDR3 loop is CASSSSYSNQPQHF. In DNA form, the CDR3 reads TGTGCCAGCAGCTCCAGTTATAGCAATCAGCCCCAGCATTTT. The full variable domain, in which reference TRBV5-4 and TRBJ1-5 provide the parts outside the CDR3, is ETGVTQSPTHLIKTRGQQVTLRCSSQSGHNTVSWYQQALGQGPQFIFQYYREEENGRGNFPPRFSGLQFPNYSSELNVNALELDDSALYLCASSSSYSNQPQHFGDGTRLSIL.

This clone was observed at least ten times. The rearrangement links TRBV6-1 to TRBJ2-7; 10 positions agree with TRBD2. The germline V gene has CDR1 MNHNS and CDR2 SASEGT. The CDR3 runs to 15 residues. V trimming: 3 bases; J trimming: 5 bases; junction bases outside the gene matches: 7. The chain's CDR3 is CASSEEKREGDEQYF. CDR3 nucleotide sequence: TGTGCCAGCAGTGAGGAGAAGCGGGAGGGGGACGAGCAGTACTTC.

The rearrangement joins TRBV30 to TRBJ2-7; 11 positions agree with TRBD2. The germline gives CDR1 GTSNPN, CDR2 SVGIG (reference sequence). The CDR3 spans 14 residues. J gave up 5 bases and V 0 bases, and 3 bases lay outside the gene matches. CDR3 region: CAWSVLAGVNEQYF. CDR3 DNA: TGTGCCTGGAGTGTACTAGCGGGAGTGAACGAGCAGTACTTC.

In its sample, this clone was seen a few times. J is TRBJ2-7 and V is TRBV15; D unresolved. The germline V gene has CDR1 LNHNV and CDR2 YYDKDF (reference sequence). Trimming pared 3 bases from V and 0 bases from J, leaving 9 bases between. This CDR3 spans 14 amino acids. DNA of the CDR3: TGTGCCACCAGCAGTGGCTGGAGCTCCTACGAGCAGTACTTC. Translating gives CATSSGWSSYEQYF.